The source of this T cell receptor (beta chain) is a study of blood T cells in healthy people across ages. General observations from the study: No conclusive comparison of naive versus antigen-experienced cells was possible with unsorted PBMCs.

For the second PCR, which ran for 7 to 11 cycles, a sample-barcoded 5' primer and a J-beta primer mix were used. One entry per CDR3 protein results from TCRdb running MiXCR on the 5' RACE reads. The sample lists approximately 690,000 distinct CDR3 sequences; roughly 50% were seen once. V lost 6 bases, J lost 0 bases, and 9 bases lay in between. Germline CDR1 SQVTM, CDR2 ANQGSEA. There are 13 residues in the CDR3. This clonotype turned up a few times. Its antigen is not known. The source is a man aged 55 to 70 in good health. The sequenced sample was blood. The chain links TRBV29-1 to TRBJ2-1; D remains unclear. The CDR3, as DNA: TGCAGCGTGCCCAGTTCCTCCTACAATGAGCAGTTCTTC. This encodes CSVPSSSYNEQFF.